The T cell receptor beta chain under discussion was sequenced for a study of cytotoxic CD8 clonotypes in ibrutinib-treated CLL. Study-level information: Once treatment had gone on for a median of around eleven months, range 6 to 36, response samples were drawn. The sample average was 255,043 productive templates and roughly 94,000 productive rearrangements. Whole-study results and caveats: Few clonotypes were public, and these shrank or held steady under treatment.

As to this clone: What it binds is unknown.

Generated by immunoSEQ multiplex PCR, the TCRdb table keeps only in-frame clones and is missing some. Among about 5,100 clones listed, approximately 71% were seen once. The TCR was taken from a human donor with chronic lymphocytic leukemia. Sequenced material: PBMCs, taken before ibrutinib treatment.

Here the CDR3 reads CASSSRTATDTQYF. CDR3 nucleotides: TGTGCCAGCAGCTCGAGGACAGCGACGGATACGCAGTATTTT. This sequence joins TRBV11-3 and TRBJ2-3; maybe TRBD1 (6 bases). Per the germline V gene, CDR1 is SGHNT and CDR2 is YENEEA. Trimming removed 4 bases at V and 6 bases at J, with 14 bases between. The CDR3 totals 14 residues.